This entry concerns a single T cell receptor beta chain. The sample originates from a study of blood T cell repertoires in COVID-19. Across the study: Collection of acute and convalescent COVID-19 samples took place in the United States, Italy and Spain. In each case, the material was cDNA or gDNA derived from T cells, B-cell-depleted T cells, or PBMCs.

CDR1 is LGHDT, CDR2 YNNKEL, per germline (reference sequence). Trimming took off 0 bases at V and 2 bases at J, with 11 bases between the two ends. The CDR3 runs to 15 residues. Here immunoSEQ multiplex PCR was the method, and the copy in TCRdb shows in-frame clones only, minus some. In the table there are about 140,000 clones, about 90% of which are singletons. This receptor was identified in a man between 60 and 75 years old with active or convalescent COVID-19. The specimen sequenced was peripheral blood. The chain combines TRBV3-1 (or the pseudogene TRBV3-2) with TRBJ2-7; D perhaps matches TRBD2 (6 bases). This CDR3 reads CASSQDWTTTYEQYF. Written as DNA, the CDR3 is TGTGCCAGCAGCCAAGATTGGACTACCACCTACGAGCAGTACTTC.